This T cell receptor beta chain came from a study of cytomegalovirus exposure and HLA in healthy donors. Use of 60 Vbeta and 13 Jbeta primers characterized the PCR. Sequencing was performed with immunoSEQ multiplex PCR; in TCRdb, only in-frame clones are kept and a portion is missing. The sample records 150,000 to 200,000 clones, 77% being singletons. As for this clone: Its antigen is unknown.

Findings and limits, study-wide: Cytomegalovirus association was assigned to 170 or so TCR beta chains. An analysis done earlier found most TCR beta V segments productive about 87% or about 30% of the time. When presence/absence was analysed, sequencing depth was taken to be roughly uniform across donors.

Those who donated were healthy bone marrow donors. With 7 bases removed from V and 4 bases from J, the gap between germline ends came to 16 bases. Germline V gene sequence: CDR1 MNHEY, CDR2 SVGAGI. The CDR3 sequence is 14 residues long. This receptor was obtained from a young woman in good health and CMV-seropositive. The chain links TRBV6-5 to TRBJ1-2, with a weak D call TRBD1 (5 bases). The sequencing input was PBMCs. DNA of the CDR3: TGTGCCAGCAAAACGCGGGAGGGGTCCTATGGCTACACCTTC. It specifies CASKTREGSYGYTF.